Below, 12 T cell receptor beta chains from the same sample are listed, as sequenced in a study of tissue T cells after allogeneic stem cell transplantation. Only in-frame clones appear in the TCRdb table, and some are missing; sequencing was by immunoSEQ multiplex PCR. The sample lists more than 2,000 clones, roughly three fifths occurring once. This sample's time point: mouse harvest day 7 after allogeneic transplant. Tail vein injection delivered 10^7 T-cell-depleted bone marrow cells and 10^6 splenic CD5+ T cells. Sequencing input: spleen. The receptor set was obtained from a female BALB/c mouse given C57BL/6 T cells with graft-versus-host disease after an allogeneic hematopoietic cell transplant.

Regarding this clone: Genes and germline come from the mouse. From the germline J gene comes the end of the CDR3, since the read stops 1 residue before it. This sequence joins TRBV13-2 and TRBJ2-5; perhaps TRBD2 as D (5 bases). Trimming stripped 0 bases from V and 5 bases from J, with 10 bases between. There are 14 residues in the CDR3. The V gene's germline CDR1 is NNHNN and CDR2 SYGAGS (reference sequence). The DNA read from the CDR3 is TGTGCCAGCGGTGATGTGGGGAGAGGAGACACCCAGTAC. Translated: CASGDVGRGDTQY. The entire CDR3 sequence reads CASGDVGRGDTQYF.

As concerns this clone: Gene names and germline match the mouse. The DNA ends 1 residue before the CDR3 does, and the rest of the CDR3 is filled in from the germline J gene. This chain links TRBV4 with TRBJ2-3; possibly TRBD2 for D (6 bases). Germline CDR1 is LGHDT and CDR2 is YNNKQL (reference sequence). The CDR3 length is 13 residues. Deletions cut 4 bases from V and 4 bases from J, with 9 bases between. The CDR3 loop is CASSFTGPETLYF. CDR3 bases read: TGTGCCAGCAGCTTCACTGGGCCAGAAACGCTGTAT.

In this sample, this clone turned up a few times. The gene names here belong to mouse. Read coverage stops 1 residue before the CDR3 terminus; the germline J gene supplies the remainder. This sequence joins TRBV15 and TRBJ2-7, with unresolved D. The V end was cut by 1 base, the J end by 3 bases, with 4 bases between. CDR1 is SGHND and CDR2 is FRSKSL in the germline V gene. This CDR3 has 12 amino acids. Here the CDR3 reads CASSLGDYEQYF. Partial CDR3 DNA: TGTGCCAGCAGTTTAGGGGACTATGAACAGTAC.

Remarks on this clone: Germline and genes: mouse. Here the CDR3 reads CASSSLTSQNTLYF. CDR3 bases read: TGTGCCAGCAGCTCCCTTACTAGTCAAAACACCTTGTAC. The rearrangement joins TRBV3 to TRBJ2-4, with D hard to call. The read stops 1 residue short of the end of the CDR3; the missing end is completed from the germline J gene. This CDR3 has 14 residues. Germline CDR1 is SNHLY and CDR2 is FYNGKV (reference sequence). Trimming took off 4 bases at V and 0 bases at J, with 8 bases between the two ends.

In its sample, this clone was seen a few times. These gene names are mouse names. Incomplete CDR3 DNA: TGTGCCAGCAGTCCCTACAGGGGGCGGGCCAACGAAAGATTATTT. Translating it yields CASSPYRGRANERLF. The whole CDR3 is CASSPYRGRANERLFF. The chain is built from TRBV26 and TRBJ1-4; TRBD1 matches at 9 bases. The read halts 1 residue ahead of the CDR3 end, with the missing end drawn from the germline J gene. Trimming removed 4 bases from V and 3 bases from J; junction bases left unmatched: 6. The CDR3 sequence is 16 residues long. Germline-derived CDR1 and CDR2 are KGHPV and FQNQEV (reference sequence).

A word on this clone: Gene names denote mouse genes. Read data end 1 residue before the CDR3 end; the end is taken from the germline J gene. The chain couples TRBV16 to TRBJ2-4, with 8 bases that match TRBD2. This CDR3 has 16 amino acids. The ends lost 5 bases at V and 1 base at J; junction bases unmatched: 8. CDR1 SGHSA and CDR2 FRNQAP come from the germline V gene. The chain's CDR3 is CASSRGGAPGQNTLYF. CDR3 DNA, as far as it was read: TGTGCAAGCAGCCGCGGGGGGGCGCCTGGTCAAAACACCTTGTAC.

As for this clone: The genes are named according to mouse. The read ends 1 residue early relative to the CDR3; the germline J gene fills the gap. V usage is TRBV13-3 and J usage is TRBJ2-7; 8 bases map to TRBD1. Trimming cost V 2 bases and J 7 bases; bases outside gene matches: 5. CDR1 NNHDY and CDR2 SYVADS come from the germline V gene. This CDR3 spans 13 amino acids. CDR3 DNA, as far as it was read: TGTGCCAGCAGTGAACACAGGGGGGTCGAACAGTAC. Translation gives CASSEHRGVEQY. The entire CDR3 is CASSEHRGVEQYF.

In the case of this clone: Genes and germline come from the mouse. Coverage ceases 1 residue before the CDR3 finishes, and the germline J gene fills in the end. The chain uses TRBV3 and TRBJ2-7; D may be TRBD1 (5 bases). In germline, CDR1 is SNHLY, CDR2 FYNGKV (reference sequence). Trimming took 1 base from V and 4 from J, leaving 11 bases between them. The CDR3 is made up of 14 amino acids. The CDR3 sequence: CASSLERTNYEQYF. The CDR3 bases that were read are TGTGCCAGCAGCTTAGAAAGGACAAATTATGAACAGTAC.

With respect to this clone: The gene names given are mouse names. The covered CDR3 bases are TGTGCCAGCAGCTTCGACAGGGACCAGGCTCCGCTT. Its protein product is CASSFDRDQAPL. The full CDR3 protein reads CASSFDRDQAPLF. The chain combines TRBV3 with TRBJ1-5; TRBD1 matches 7 bases. The read falls 1 residue short of the CDR3 end, and the missing part is taken from the germline J gene. J was trimmed by 5 bases and V by 3 bases; bases with no gene match: 1. CDR1 is SNHLY and CDR2 is FYNGKV in the germline V gene (reference sequence). The CDR3 sequence is 13 residues long.

The sample holds a few counts of this clone. Mouse germline and gene names are used. The read falls 1 residue short of the CDR3 end, and the missing part is taken from the germline J gene. This chain joins TRBV19 and TRBJ2-7, with 11 positions matching TRBD1. Per the germline V gene, CDR1 is FNHDT and CDR2 is SITEND (reference sequence). This CDR3 contains 14 residues. J gave up 4 bases and V 4 bases, and 4 bases lay outside the gene matches. CDR3 protein: CASSPGTGGYEQYF. The CDR3 DNA, read in part, is TGTGCCAGCAGTCCCGGGACAGGGGGATATGAACAGTAC.

This clone has just one count. Gene names are mouse gene names. The DNA read from the CDR3 is TGTGCCAGCAGGGAGGGACTGGGGGGAGCAGAAACGCTGTAT. Residues: CASREGLGGAETLY. The full-length CDR3 reads as CASREGLGGAETLYF. The chain uses TRBV13-1 and TRBJ2-3, with 12 bases fitting TRBD2. The CDR3 end falls 1 residue outside the read, so it is completed with the germline J gene. CDR1 is NSHNY and CDR2 is SYGAGN in the germline V gene. The CDR3 length is 15 residues. Trimming cost V 5 bases and J 3 bases; bases outside gene matches: 4.

Concerning this clone: Gene names follow the mouse nomenclature. The read falls 1 residue short of the CDR3 end, and the missing part is taken from the germline J gene. V usage is TRBV20 and J usage is TRBJ2-3, with D perhaps assigned TRBD1 or TRBD2 (6 bases each). Germline lookup yields CDR1 GFQATS and CDR2 STVNSAI. V dropped 3 bases and J dropped 6 bases, with 10 bases sitting between them. The CDR3 sequence is 12 residues long. The CDR3 bases that were read are TGTGGTGCTAGCTCGGGGGCTGAAACGCTGTAT. Amino acids: CGASSGAETLY. The full CDR3 protein reads CGASSGAETLYF.